This T cell receptor (beta chain) came from a study of OX40 agonist ivuxolimab in advanced cancers. Notes on the study in general: Certain nonresponders additionally had low normalized T-cell clonal expansion. At doses 0.1 to 3.0 mg/kg, CD4+ and CD8+ clones expanded. More expanded clones were found, on average, in CD8+ than in CD4+ T cells.

Sequencing was performed with immunoSEQ multiplex PCR; in TCRdb, only in-frame clones are kept and a portion is missing. This sample has tens of thousands of clones; about nine tenths occur once, and the top ten carry around 0.23%. Remarks on this clone: Its antigen remains unknown.

Germline assignment: CDR1 ENHRY and CDR2 SYGVKD. The CDR3 is made up of 18 amino acids. Trimming took off 3 bases at V and 6 bases at J, with 23 bases between the two ends. Sample: CD4+ or CD8+ T cells sorted from blood, taken in a trial of the OX40 agonist ivuxolimab. The chain is built from TRBV10-3 and TRBJ2-2, with D possibly TRBD1 on 5 matching bases. The clonotype originates from an adult with an advanced solid tumor such as melanoma, head and neck, liver or kidney cancer. The CDR3 DNA follows: TGTGCCATCAGTGACCGGAGTGTAGGACACCCAGGGTCCGGGGAGCTGTTTTTT. It translates to CAISDRSVGHPGSGELFF.